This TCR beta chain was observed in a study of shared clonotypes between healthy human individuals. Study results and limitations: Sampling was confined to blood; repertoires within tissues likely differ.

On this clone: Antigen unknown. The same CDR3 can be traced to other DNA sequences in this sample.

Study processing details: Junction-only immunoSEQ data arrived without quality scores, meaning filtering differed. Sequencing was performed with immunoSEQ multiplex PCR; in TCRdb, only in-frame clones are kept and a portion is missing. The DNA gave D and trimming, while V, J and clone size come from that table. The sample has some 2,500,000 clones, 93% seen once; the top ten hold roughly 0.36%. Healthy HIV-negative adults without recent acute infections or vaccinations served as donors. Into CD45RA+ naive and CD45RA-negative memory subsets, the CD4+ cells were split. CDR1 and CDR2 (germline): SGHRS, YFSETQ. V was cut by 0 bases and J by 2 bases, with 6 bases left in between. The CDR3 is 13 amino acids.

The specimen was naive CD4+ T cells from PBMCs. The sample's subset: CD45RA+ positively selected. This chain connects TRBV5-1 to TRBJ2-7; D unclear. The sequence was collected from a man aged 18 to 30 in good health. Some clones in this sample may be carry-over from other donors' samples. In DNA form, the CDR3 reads TGCGCCAGCAGCTTGGTGAGTCCCTACGAGCAGTACTTC. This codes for CASSLVSPYEQYF. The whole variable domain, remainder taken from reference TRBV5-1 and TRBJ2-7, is KAGVTQTPRYLIKTRGQQVTLSCSPISGHRSVSWYQQTPGQGLQFLFEYFSETQRNKGNFPGRFSGRQFSNSRSEMNVSTLELGDSALYLCASSLVSPYEQYFGPGTRLTVT.